This is a list of T cell receptor beta chains from one sample in a study of cytomegalovirus exposure and HLA in healthy donors. TCRdb's table, derived via immunoSEQ multiplex PCR, lists solely in-frame clones and lacks some. The data show about 120,000 clones, more than 60% seen once. Sequenced input: PBMCs. These receptor sequences come from a middle-aged woman in good health and CMV-seropositive. Both conserved end residues are part of each CDR3.

V gene	J gene	CDR3 protein
TRBV18	-	CASSLGQGSSYEQYF
TRBV29-1	TRBJ2-1	CSVASSGAYNEQFF
TRBV5-8	TRBJ1-4	CASSFGTGGLTNEKLFF
TRBV5-1	TRBJ2-7	CASSMNGILLAEQYF
TRBV19	TRBJ1-2	CASTSRGTYGYTF
TRBV30	TRBJ1-2	CAWSVVQGAVGYTF
TRBV10-3	TRBJ2-1	CAITGTGTPPVNEQFF
TRBV5-4	TRBJ2-1	CASSSGGASYNEQFF
TRBV27	TRBJ2-7	CASSGTPSYEQYF
TRBV11-2	TRBJ1-2	CASSPGLGYGYTF
TRBV25-1	TRBJ1-4	CASSEGLFFNEKLFF
TRBV29-1	TRBJ2-7	CSVGISGARSEQYF
TRBV5-1	TRBJ2-7	CASSLTGPYEQYF
TRBV20-1	TRBJ2-7	CSASATVAAYF
TRBV18	TRBJ1-1	CASSATENTEAFF
TRBV4-2	TRBJ2-6	CASSQASGTLESGANVLTF
TRBV27	TRBJ1-4	CASSPQGGVRKLFF
TRBV11-1	TRBJ2-1	CASSHSGRVDNEQFF
TRBV29-1	TRBJ2-5	CSVASGGGRETQYF
TRBV5-1	TRBJ2-7	CASSLGSIYEQYF
TRBV5-8	TRBJ2-3	CASSLGGSRGQYF
TRBV10-3	TRBJ2-1	CATGGGTSGLNEQFF
TRBV2	TRBJ2-3	CASLAWLAGEATQYF
TRBV9	TRBJ2-5	CASSVGIQNLQETQYF
TRBV4-2	TRBJ2-2	CASSQDNRGTGELFF
TRBV11-2	TRBJ1-4	CASSTSGAGGEKLFF
TRBV9	TRBJ2-5	CASSVDPGRETQYF